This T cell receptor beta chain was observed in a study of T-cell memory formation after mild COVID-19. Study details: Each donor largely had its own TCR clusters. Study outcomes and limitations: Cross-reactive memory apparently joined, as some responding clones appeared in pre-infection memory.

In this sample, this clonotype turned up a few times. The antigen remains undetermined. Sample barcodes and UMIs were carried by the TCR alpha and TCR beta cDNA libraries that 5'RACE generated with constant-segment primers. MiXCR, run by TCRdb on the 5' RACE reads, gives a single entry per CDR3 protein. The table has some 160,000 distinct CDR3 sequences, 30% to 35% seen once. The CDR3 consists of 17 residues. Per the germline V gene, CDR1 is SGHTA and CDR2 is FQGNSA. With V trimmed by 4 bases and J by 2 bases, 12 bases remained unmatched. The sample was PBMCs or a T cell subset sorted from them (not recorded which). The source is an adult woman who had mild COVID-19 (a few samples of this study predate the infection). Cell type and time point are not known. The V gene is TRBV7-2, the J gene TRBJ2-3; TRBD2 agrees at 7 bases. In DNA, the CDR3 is TGTGCCAGCAGCTCCCTCGGGGGGAGCGCTCTCACAGATACGCAGTATTTT. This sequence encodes CASSSLGGSALTDTQYF. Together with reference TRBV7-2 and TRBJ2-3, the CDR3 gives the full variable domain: GAGVSQSPSNKVTEKGKDVELRCDPISGHTALYWYRQSLGQGLEFLIYFQGNSAPDKSGLPSDRFSAERTGGSVSTLTIQRTQQEDSAVYLCASSSLGGSALTDTQYFGPGTRLTVL.